A selection of T cell receptor beta chains follows, all from one sample in a study of siplizumab effects on memory and regulatory T cells. Produced via immunoSEQ multiplex PCR; TCRdb's table is partial and in-frame only. The sample yields 95,000 to 130,000 clones, approximately 94% seen once. Sequences were obtained from non-Treg CD4+ T cells sorted from blood. The receptors come from a human donor in good health. The conserved cysteine and the conserved F or W are not part of the CDR3 here.

v_gene: TRBV7-9; CDR3aa: ASSPRRAVSGNTIY
v_gene: TRBV7-9; CDR3aa: ASSVVAGVDTQY
v_gene: TRBV6-6; CDR3aa: ASRLTGSMNEQF
v_gene: TRBV28; CDR3aa: ASSFETTGGRPQH
v_gene: TRBV12-5; CDR3aa: ASGLVLLTGGLYEQY
v_gene: TRBV18; CDR3aa: ASSPSDYREQY
v_gene: TRBV19; CDR3aa: ASSRGGQGIYEQY
v_gene: TRBV18; CDR3aa: ASSPTGGWADTQY
v_gene: TRBV9; CDR3aa: ASSAPGLAPGNEQF
v_gene: TRBV10-3; CDR3aa: AISESPGLAGGPPYEQY
v_gene: TRBV7-9; CDR3aa: ASSLRTGPNYGYT
v_gene: TRBV19; CDR3aa: ASSQRLAGNYMVEQF
v_gene: TRBV11-2; CDR3aa: ASSLTGGRRESNEQF
v_gene: TRBV10-2; CDR3aa: ASSVVSVSDQPQH
v_gene: TRBV19; CDR3aa: ASGSGVQPQH
v_gene: TRBV13; CDR3aa: ASSSGQISYEQY
v_gene: TRBV30; CDR3aa: AWSVPGADIQY
v_gene: TRBV11-2; CDR3aa: ASSLDGNQPQH
v_gene: TRBV30; CDR3aa: ACGDQETQY
v_gene: TRBV27; CDR3aa: ASSAMGQGLPNSYEQY
v_gene: TRBV10-3; CDR3aa: AISGVEDTQY
v_gene: TRBV7-3; CDR3aa: ASSPSTDTQY
v_gene: TRBV5-1; CDR3aa: ASSLGLAGSTDTQY
v_gene: TRBV2; CDR3aa: ASSFWRGSGYEQY
v_gene: TRBV11-2; CDR3aa: ASSRGDWSSYEQY
v_gene: TRBV7-2; CDR3aa: ASSAGLATGEQY
v_gene: TRBV4-1; CDR3aa: ASSQPTGRKNEQF
v_gene: TRBV4-1; CDR3aa: ASSQVGRERGTDTQY
v_gene: TRBV10-2; CDR3aa: ASTPGTSNYGYT
v_gene: TRBV14; CDR3aa: ASSQVEGGMNTQY
v_gene: TRBV27; CDR3aa: ASSLSGGASYEQY
v_gene: TRBV19; CDR3aa: ASSYGRTSTTNEKLF
v_gene: TRBV7-8; CDR3aa: ASSVAGTGGTEAF
v_gene: TRBV5-1; CDR3aa: ASSLVEAGDYEQF
v_gene: TRBV6-6; CDR3aa: ASDSGNSYEQY
v_gene: TRBV7-8; CDR3aa: ASTLGAGAYNEQF
v_gene: TRBV2; CDR3aa: ASGTGGNEQF
v_gene: TRBV6-1; CDR3aa: ASSEILGGYYEQY
v_gene: TRBV14; CDR3aa: ASSFGSSTNEKLF
v_gene: TRBV6-5; CDR3aa: ASTNRDSTEAF
v_gene: TRBV9; CDR3aa: ASSVSDSSNQPQH
v_gene: TRBV2; CDR3aa: ASSSTDTQY
v_gene: TRBV7-2; CDR3aa: ASSFPLGGTGELF
v_gene: TRBV11-2; CDR3aa: ASRRGGVSYNEQF
v_gene: TRBV4-2; CDR3aa: ASSPRSEDTQY
v_gene: TRBV7-9; CDR3aa: ASSLSADTQY